A selection of T cell receptor beta chains follows, all from one sample in a study of T-cell reconstitution after alpha-beta-depleted transplantation in children. One entry per CDR3 protein results from TCRdb running MiXCR on the PCR reads. Of about 200,000 distinct CDR3 sequences listed, around 7% are singletons. The sample was PBMCs, taken before TCRalphabeta/CD19-depleted stem cell transplant. All receptors derive from a boy aged 2-15 years with acute lymphoblastic leukemia, due to receive a stem cell transplant. Each CDR3 is given with its conserved first and last residue. The D gene is left open where the match is weak. Clone size is given for some rows only: seen once, a few or many times, or a class if the clone is expanded.

TRBJ2-3 | TRBV4-3 | 15 | NA | many | TGCGCCAGCAGCCGGGCTTTGGGGTACACAGATACGCAGTATTTT | CASSRALGYTDTQYF
TRBJ2-1 | TRBV21-1 | 17 | NA | many | TGTGCCAGCAGCGCCCCGCAGCCGGGACTAGCTATCGTCGAGCAGTTCTTC | CASSAPQPGLAIVEQFF
TRBJ2-4 | TRBV29-1 | 12 | NA | many | TGCAGCGTTTGGGGCCCTAAAAACATTCAGTACTTC | CSVWGPKNIQYF
TRBJ2-1 | TRBV4-1 | 16 | NA | many | TGCGCCAGCAGCCAAGATAGCCCTGAGACTTACAATGAGCAGTTCTTC | CASSQDSPETYNEQFF
TRBJ2-5 | TRBV3-1 | 15 | TRBD1 | many | TGTGCCAGCAGCCAAGAAGGGACAGGGGGCGAGACCCAGTACTTC | CASSQEGTGGETQYF
TRBJ2-1 | TRBV7-2 | 15 | NA | NA | TGTGCCAGCAGCTTATGGACGAGCTCCTACAATGAGCAGTTCTTC | CASSLWTSSYNEQFF
TRBJ2-7 | TRBV29-1 | 13 | NA | many | TGCAGCGTTGTATCGCCTGGTTCCTACGAGCAGTACTTC | CSVVSPGSYEQYF
TRBJ2-2 | TRBV5-1 | 16 | NA | NA | TGCGCCAGCAGAGAAGGGGTCCTAAGAAACACCGGGGAGCTGTTTTTT | CASREGVLRNTGELFF
TRBJ2-7 | TRBV4-3 | 15 | NA | few | TGCGCCAGCACCCCTTTTCACGAGGGACCCTACGAGCAGTACTTC | CASTPFHEGPYEQYF
TRBJ2-2 | TRBV6-1 | 16 | TRBD2 | many | TGTGCCAGCGGGAAAGCGGGGGCCACGAACACCGGGGAGCTGTTTTTT | CASGKAGATNTGELFF
TRBJ2-1 | TRBV9 | 17 | TRBD2 | many | TGTGCCAGCAGCGTAGGGAGCGGGGGCTCCTCCTACAATGAGCAGTTCTTC | CASSVGSGGSSYNEQFF
TRBJ1-3 | TRBV28 | 16 | TRBD1 | NA | TGTGCCAGCAGCCGGACAGGGGGGTTCACTGGAAACACCATATATTTT | CASSRTGGFTGNTIYF
TRBJ2-3 | TRBV28 | 15 | TRBD2 | NA | TGTGCCAGCAGGGGAGGGCTAGCGGGCACAGATACGCAGTATTTT | CASRGGLAGTDTQYF
TRBJ2-7 | TRBV20-1 | 15 | TRBD2 | many | TGCAGTGCTACGCCGGGACTAGCGGGGGTGTACGAGCAGTACTTC | CSATPGLAGVYEQYF
TRBJ1-1 | TRBV4-2 | 15 | NA | many | TGTGCCAGCAGCCAAGATTTGGGGGCGGACACTGAAGCTTTCTTT | CASSQDLGADTEAFF
TRBJ2-1 | TRBV13 | 15 | NA | many | TGTGCCAGCAGCCAAAACGAGGGGTCATACAATGAGCAGTTCTTC | CASSQNEGSYNEQFF
TRBJ2-7 | TRBV2 | 11 | NA | many | TGTGCCTCGGACATCAACTACGAGCAGTACTTC | CASDINYEQYF
TRBJ1-1 | TRBV29-1 | 14 | TRBD1 | many | TGCAGCGTCTCCGGGACAGGGAGGAACACTGAAGCTTTCTTT | CSVSGTGRNTEAFF
TRBJ1-5 | TRBV6-7 | 15 | NA | many | TGTGCCAGCAGTTACGGGTCACAGCCAAATCAGCCCCAGCATTTT | CASSYGSQPNQPQHF
TRBJ2-2 | TRBV3-1 | 15 | TRBD1 | many | TGTGCCAGCAGCCAACAAACAGGGGGGACCGGGGAGCTGTTTTTT | CASSQQTGGTGELFF
TRBJ2-5 | TRBV28 | 13 | NA | many | TGTGCCTCCGAAGGGAATTACCAAGAGACCCAGTACTTC | CASEGNYQETQYF
TRBJ1-2 | TRBV27 | 14 | NA | many | TGTGCCAGCAGGCAAGCGGGCGATAACTATGGCTACACCTTC | CASRQAGDNYGYTF
TRBJ2-2 | TRBV4-2 | 20 | TRBD1 | many | TGTGCCAGCAGCCAAGATCAGGGGGACAGGTACCGGGCGAACACCGGGGAGCTGTTTTTT | CASSQDQGDRYRANTGELFF
TRBJ1-1 | TRBV5-1 | 16 | NA | many | TGCGCCAGCAGCCCACTCAACGGGCAGCGCGGCGATGAAGCTTTCTTT | CASSPLNGQRGDEAFF
TRBJ1-1 | TRBV12-3/TRBV12-4 | 15 | TRBD1 | many | TGTGCCAGCATCCCCCAGACAGGGGGAGGGACTGAAGCTTTCTTT | CASIPQTGGGTEAFF
TRBJ2-1 | TRBV7-9 | 11 | NA | few | TGTGCCAGCAGCAACAGGAATGAGCAGTTCTTC | CASSNRNEQFF
TRBJ2-5 | TRBV12-3/TRBV12-4 | 15 | TRBD1 | few | TGTGCCAGCAACTATCGTGGGACAGGAGAAGAGACCCAGTACTTC | CASNYRGTGEETQYF
TRBJ1-1 | TRBV28 | 15 | NA | few | TGTGCCAGCAGTTTCGTCGGGGGATCGGGCACTGAAGCTTTCTTT | CASSFVGGSGTEAFF
TRBJ1-3 | TRBV6-5 | 15 | NA | many | TGTGCCAGCAGTTACGGGGAAGGAACCCTAAACACCATATATTTT | CASSYGEGTLNTIYF
TRBJ2-7 | TRBV12-3/TRBV12-4 | 13 | TRBD1 | many | TGTGCCAGCACCCCACGGACAGGGTTTGAGCAGTACTTC | CASTPRTGFEQYF
TRBJ2-7 | TRBV20-1 | 14 | NA | many | TGCAGTGCTAGAGACCCGGGACGAAACTACGAGCAGTACTTC | CSARDPGRNYEQYF
TRBJ2-4 | TRBV21-1 | 16 | NA | many | TGTGCCAGCGTTCTCACAGGGACTCTAGCCAAAAACATTCAGTACTTC | CASVLTGTLAKNIQYF